Below are 7 T cell receptor beta chains sequenced from a single sample in a study of blood T cells in healthy people across ages. The authors ran a second PCR of roughly 6 to 11 cycles using a sample-barcoded 5' primer and a J-beta primer mix. From the 5' RACE reads, TCRdb called clonotypes with MiXCR, one entry per CDR3 protein. Among about a million distinct CDR3 sequences listed, under 40% were seen once. The specimen sequenced was blood. These receptors were collected from a man aged 18 to 30 in good health.

The sample holds a few counts of this clonotype. J is TRBJ2-7 and V is TRBV7-8; tentative D call: TRBD2 (6 bases). This CDR3 comprises 11 residues. The V end lost 10 bases, the J end lost 6 bases, and 13 bases lay between the germline ends. The germline V gene encodes CDR1 SGHVS and CDR2 FQNEAQ. This CDR3 reads CAIIMGGEQYF. The CDR3 DNA reads TGTGCCATCATAATGGGGGGCGAGCAGTACTTC.

This clonotype was recorded a few times. The J gene is TRBJ2-4, the V gene TRBV11-2; 10 bases align to TRBD1. V shed 1 base, J shed 1 base, and the junction held 7 bases outside the gene matches. In germline, CDR1 is SGHAT, CDR2 FQNNGV. The CDR3 is 18 residues long. The CDR3 loop reads CASSLGPGQGMAKNIQYF. CDR3 nucleotides: TGTGCCAGCAGCTTAGGGCCGGGACAGGGGATGGCCAAAAACATTCAGTACTTC.

The gene calls are TRBV7-9 and TRBJ2-2; D uncertain. The CDR3 is 14 residues long. Germline values: CDR1 SEHNR, CDR2 FQNEAQ (reference sequence). V was cut by 4 bases and J by 4 bases, with 10 bases left in between. The CDR3: CASSWGRATGELFF. The CDR3, as DNA: TGTGCCAGCAGCTGGGGTCGCGCCACCGGGGAGCTGTTTTTT.

The chain carries TRBV29-1 and TRBJ2-3; a weak D match, TRBD1 (6 bases). The CDR3 is made up of 12 amino acids. The V gene lost 5 bases and the J gene lost 5 bases, with 11 bases spanning the gap. Germline lookup yields CDR1 SQVTM and CDR2 ANQGSEA. This CDR3 is CSVLQGIDTQYF. The CDR3 DNA reads TGCAGCGTTTTACAGGGAATAGATACGCAGTATTTT.

The chain combines TRBV7-2 with TRBJ1-5, with 7 bases identical to TRBD1. Germline loops: CDR1 SGHTA, CDR2 FQGNSA. The CDR3 sequence is 16 residues long. Trimming cost V 1 base and J 3 bases; bases outside gene matches: 6. The CDR3 nucleotides are TGTGCCAGCAGCTTAGGCCAGGGGGGGAACAATCAGCCCCAGCATTTT. This translates into CASSLGQGGNNQPQHF.

There are a few counts of this clonotype. The chain joins TRBV4-2 to TRBJ1-1; 7 bases agree with TRBD1. V trimming: 4 bases; J trimming: 10 bases; junction bases outside the gene matches: 9. The CDR3 has 13 amino acids. The V gene's germline CDR1 is LGHNA and CDR2 YNFKEQ. The CDR3 DNA sequence: TGTGCCAGCAGCCCCGAGACAGGGCTCGGAGCTTTCTTT. It encodes CASSPETGLGAFF.

The V and J genes are TRBV12-3 or TRBV12-4 and TRBJ2-4; the D gene is possibly TRBD1 (6 bases). The better agreement between TRBJ2-5 and the DNA end casts doubt on the J call. The CDR3 sequence is 15 residues long. CDR3 residues: CASSLGQYPGETQYF. CDR3 DNA: TGTGCCAGCAGTCTCGGACAGTACCCTGGGGAGACCCAGTACTTC.